Presented here are 27 T cell receptor beta chains from one specimen sequenced in a study of blood T cell repertoires in COVID-19. The method was immunoSEQ multiplex PCR; TCRdb's version includes in-frame clones alone and lacks a portion of them. The sample lists over 120,000 clones; 85% to 90% were seen once. The sample comprised peripheral blood. Every receptor here comes from a woman aged 45-65 years with active or convalescent COVID-19.

Comment on this clone: The same CDR3 can be traced to other DNA sequences in this sample. This sequence joins TRBV19 and TRBJ2-7, with D maybe TRBD2 (6 bases). This CDR3 is 13 amino acids long. The V end lost 2 bases, the J end lost 3 bases, and 8 bases lay between the germline ends. Germline V CDR1 and CDR2: LNHDA, SQIVND (reference sequence). For the CDR3, the DNA is TGTGCCAGTAGTATATCGGGGGACTACGAGCAGTACTTC. It specifies CASSISGDYEQYF.

Notes on this clone: The same CDR3 can be traced to other DNA sequences in this sample. The CDR3 loop reads CASSVSGGTYNEQFF. The CDR3 DNA reads TGTGCCAGCAGCGTATCCGGGGGGACTTACAATGAGCAGTTCTTC. V and J are TRBV9 and TRBJ2-1, with 7 bases identical to TRBD2. V lost 1 base to trimming and J lost 4 bases; unmatched junction nucleotides: 5. This CDR3 region has 15 residues. The V gene's germline CDR1 is SGDLS and CDR2 YYNGEE.

The J gene is TRBJ2-2, the V gene TRBV6-6; perhaps TRBD1 as D (5 bases). CDR1 and CDR2 (germline): MNHNY, SVGAGI (reference sequence). The CDR3 covers 14 residues. Trimming stripped 2 bases from V and 7 bases from J, with 11 bases between. CDR3: CASSYKAQGGELFF. Written as DNA, the CDR3 is TGTGCCAGCAGTTACAAGGCCCAGGGCGGGGAGCTGTTTTTT.

V is TRBV7-9 and J is TRBJ2-7; 7 bases line up with TRBD2. CDR3 size: 15 residues. J lost 3 bases, V lost 5 bases, and 10 bases had no gene match. Germline lookup yields CDR1 SEHNR and CDR2 FQNEAQ (reference sequence). CDR3 loop: CASSGISGAFYEQYF. CDR3 DNA: TGTGCCAGCAGCGGGATCAGCGGGGCATTCTACGAGCAGTACTTC.

The chain has TRBV10-3 and TRBJ2-3, with 14 bases fitting TRBD2. This CDR3 has 18 amino acids. After removal of 4 bases from V and 0 bases from J, the junction contained 6 bases not matched to a gene. Germline lookup yields CDR1 ENHRY and CDR2 SYGVKD. In DNA, the CDR3 is TGTGCCATCAGTGGACTAGCGGGGGGGCCCCCTAGCACAGATACGCAGTATTTT. Translating it yields CAISGLAGGPPSTDTQYF.

The chain joins TRBV10-3 to TRBJ2-3, with a tentative D call TRBD2 (5 bases). CDR3 length: 14 amino acids. Germline V lookup: CDR1 ENHRY, CDR2 SYGVKD. V lost 2 bases to trimming and J lost 2 bases, with 8 bases between them. CDR3: CAISEGLSTDTQYF. Here the CDR3 DNA reads TGTGCCATCAGTGAGGGACTCTCCACAGATACGCAGTATTTT.

This sequence joins TRBV7-9 and TRBJ2-5; possibly TRBD2 for D (6 bases). The CDR3 sequence is 16 residues long. Germline V lookup: CDR1 SEHNR, CDR2 FQNEAQ (reference sequence). Deletions cut 2 bases from V and 4 bases from J, with 17 bases between. CDR3: CASSLSRLAISETQYF. Written as DNA, the CDR3 is TGTGCCAGCAGCTTATCTAGGCTAGCGATTTCAGAGACCCAGTACTTC.

This sequence joins TRBV5-6 and TRBJ2-1, with 7 bases aligning to TRBD2. The germline gives CDR1 SGHDT, CDR2 YYEEEE. The CDR3 is 11 amino acids. This CDR3 is CATQKRGEQFF. The CDR3 DNA reads TGTGCAACCCAAAAGCGGGGCGAGCAGTTCTTC.

This clone is a singleton in its sample. The gene calls are TRBV25-1 and TRBJ2-7; D unclear. Trimming took off 4 bases at V and 0 bases at J, with 10 bases between the two ends. The germline V gene has CDR1 MGHDK and CDR2 SYGVNS. This CDR3 is built from 14 residues. The CDR3 loop reads CASSAPLSSYEQYF. CDR3 DNA: TGTGCCAGCAGTGCCCCGTTGAGCTCCTACGAGCAGTACTTC.

The chain recombines TRBV14 with TRBJ2-3, with 10 bases that match TRBD1. Looked up from germline, CDR1 is SGHDN and CDR2 is FVKESK. This CDR3 contains 19 residues. V was clipped by 1 base and J by 0 bases; unmatched bases: 10. DNA of the CDR3: TGTGCCAGCAGCCAAGTCTGGACAGGGGGAGGCCCTAGCACAGATACGCAGTATTTT. Its translation is CASSQVWTGGGPSTDTQYF.

The rearrangement links TRBV29-1 to TRBJ1-2; TRBD1 is a possible D gene (6 bases). Germline V CDR1 and CDR2: SQVTM, ANQGSEA. With 7 bases removed from V and 7 bases from J, the gap between germline ends came to 16 bases. The CDR3 loop spans 12 amino acids. For the CDR3, the DNA is TGCAGCGCCCGGGACATAGCCAGTGGCTACACCTTC. It codes for CSARDIASGYTF.

V usage is TRBV27 and J usage is TRBJ1-2, with D maybe TRBD1 (5 bases). Germline V CDR1 and CDR2: MNHEY, SMNVEV (reference sequence). V lost 2 bases and J lost 3, with 10 bases in between. This CDR3 comprises 14 residues. As DNA, the CDR3 is TGTGCCAGCAGTTTAAGGGCAGGGCACTATGGCTACACCTTC. It is translated as CASSLRAGHYGYTF.

About this clone itself: The same CDR3 arises from other DNA sequences in this sample as well. This rearrangement joins TRBV5-1 to TRBJ1-4; the D gene is possibly TRBD1 (5 bases). The CDR3 consists of 15 residues. The V end was cut by 4 bases, the J end by 2 bases, with 12 bases between. Looked up from germline, CDR1 is SGHRS and CDR2 is YFSETQ. The CDR3 protein is CASSPGGATNEKLFF. CDR3 coding DNA: TGCGCCAGCAGCCCGGGAGGGGCGACTAATGAAAAACTGTTTTTT.

This chain links TRBV9 with TRBJ2-2; D is possibly TRBD2 (6 bases). V lost 4 bases, J lost 4 bases, and 14 bases lay in between. This CDR3 region has 15 residues. Germline CDR1 and CDR2: SGDLS and YYNGEE. This CDR3 is CASSPRDSTTGELFF. DNA for the CDR3: TGTGCCAGCAGCCCTCGGGACTCCACCACCGGGGAGCTGTTTTTT.

V and J are TRBV28 and TRBJ1-1; 8 bases align to TRBD1. The CDR3 totals 15 residues. Germline V gene lookup returns CDR1 MDHEN and CDR2 SYDVKM. V shed 6 bases and J 2 bases; nucleotides not matched to a gene: 8. This CDR3 is CASRTIGTGNTEAFF. CDR3 sequence (DNA): TGTGCCAGCAGGACCATTGGGACAGGCAACACTGAAGCTTTCTTT.

This rearrangement joins TRBV6-1 to TRBJ1-6, with D maybe TRBD1 (6 bases). This CDR3 contains 15 residues. In germline, CDR1 is MNHNS, CDR2 SASEGT. The V and J ends lost 0 bases and 7 bases respectively, with 10 bases between them. CDR3 sequence reads: CASSEAGGGNSPLHF. The CDR3 DNA follows: TGTGCCAGCAGTGAAGCAGGGGGGGGCAATTCACCCCTCCACTTT.

The chain has TRBV20-1 and TRBJ1-5; D ambiguous. The CDR3 is 14 residues long. V was clipped by 3 bases and J by 0 bases, with 9 bases between them. Per germline, CDR1 DFQATT and CDR2 SNEGSKA (reference sequence). CDR3 sequence reads: CSASDAYSNQPQHF. CDR3 bases: TGCAGTGCTAGTGACGCCTATAGCAATCAGCCCCAGCATTTT.

This clone was seen only once. The chain has TRBV12-5 and TRBJ1-2, with D hard to call. V lost 5 bases and J lost 4, with 11 bases in between. The CDR3 totals 13 residues. The germline gives CDR1 LGHNT, CDR2 FRNRAP. The CDR3 reads CASGPRLAYGYTF. The CDR3 bases are TGTGCTAGTGGTCCCCGCCTGGCCTATGGCTACACCTTC.

This clone has a handful of counts. CDR3 DNA: TGTGCCAGCAGTCGGACAGGGAACACCGGGGAGCTGTTTTTT. Its protein product is CASSRTGNTGELFF. The rearrangement links TRBV6-2 or TRBV6-3 to TRBJ2-2, with 7 bases fitting TRBD1. The germline gives CDR1 MNHEY, CDR2 SVGEGT. J lost 1 base, V lost 5 bases, and 1 base had no gene match. This CDR3 has 14 residues.

The chain carries TRBV7-3 and TRBJ2-1; D is unresolved. Between the trimmed V and J ends, which lost 2 bases and 0 bases, there was a span of 23 bases. Germline lookup yields CDR1 SGHTA and CDR2 FQGTGA. This CDR3 contains 20 residues. This CDR3 reads CASSLFADRHSVSSYNEQFF. CDR3 DNA sequence: TGTGCCAGCAGCTTATTTGCGGATCGGCACTCCGTAAGCTCCTACAATGAGCAGTTCTTC. The full variable domain, with the rest looked up from reference TRBV7-3 and TRBJ2-1, is GAGVSQTPSNKVTEKGKYVELRCDPISGHTALYWYRQSLGQGPEFLIYFQGTGAADDSGLPNDRFFAVRPEGSVSTLKIQRTERGDSAVYLCASSLFADRHSVSSYNEQFFGPGTRLTVL.

This chain joins TRBV10-3 and TRBJ2-2; TRBD2 matches 8 bases. Trimming at V came to 8 bases and at J to 4 bases, leaving 9 bases not matched to a gene. The CDR3 is 15 residues long. Germline assignment: CDR1 ENHRY and CDR2 SYGVKD. CDR3 protein: CAIGTRGAGTGELFF. The DNA of the CDR3 is TGTGCCATCGGCACGCGGGGGGCGGGCACCGGGGAGCTGTTTTTT.

The chain carries TRBV25-1 and TRBJ1-5, with D perhaps TRBD1 (5 bases). Trimming pared 8 bases from V and 0 bases from J, leaving 20 bases between. The germline gives CDR1 MGHDK, CDR2 SYGVNS. The length of the CDR3 is 17 residues. The CDR3 nucleotides read TGTGCCAGCCTCTCCCTCAGGGAGGAGTATAGCAATCAGCCCCAGCATTTT. It codes for CASLSLREEYSNQPQHF. Drawing the rest from reference TRBV25-1 and TRBJ1-5, the complete variable domain is EADIYQTPRYLVIGTGKKITLECSQTMGHDKMYWYQQDPGMELHLIHYSYGVNSTEKGDLSSESTVSRIRTEHFPLTLESARPSHTSQYLCASLSLREEYSNQPQHFGDGTRLSIL.

This chain links TRBV5-1 with TRBJ2-1; 7 positions match TRBD2. This CDR3 comprises 16 residues. The ends lost 4 bases at V and 0 bases at J; junction bases unmatched: 7. Germline V gene lookup returns CDR1 SGHRS and CDR2 YFSETQ. In DNA form, the CDR3 reads TGCGCCAGCAGCGATCAGCCTAGCGGCTCCTACAATGAGCAGTTCTTC. Translated: CASSDQPSGSYNEQFF. Full variable domain (missing parts from reference TRBV5-1 and TRBJ2-1): KAGVTQTPRYLIKTRGQQVTLSCSPISGHRSVSWYQQTPGQGLQFLFEYFSETQRNKGNFPGRFSGRQFSNSRSEMNVSTLELGDSALYLCASSDQPSGSYNEQFFGPGTRLTVL.

The J gene is TRBJ2-5, the V gene TRBV28; a weak D match, TRBD2 (6 bases). CDR1 and CDR2 from the germline V gene are MDHEN and SYDVKM. Trimming took off 5 bases at V and 2 bases at J, with 12 bases between the two ends. The CDR3 covers 14 residues. The CDR3 sequence: CASSPRGRQETQYF. In DNA form, the CDR3 reads TGTGCCAGCAGTCCCCGGGGGAGGCAAGAGACCCAGTACTTC.

This sequence joins TRBV5-1 and TRBJ2-1; D possibly corresponds to TRBD2 (5 bases). Trimming pared 0 bases from V and 5 bases from J, leaving 12 bases between. CDR3 length: 15 residues. In germline, CDR1 is SGHRS, CDR2 YFSETQ. CDR3 coding DNA: TGCGCCAGCAGCTTGGGGCCTCCCGGGAACAATGAGCAGTTCTTC. It yields the protein CASSLGPPGNNEQFF.

V and J are TRBV7-3 and TRBJ1-4; D call uncertain. The CDR3 has 19 amino acids. The V and J ends lost 1 base and 4 bases respectively, with 22 bases between them. The germline CDR1 and CDR2 sequences are SGHTA and FQGTGA. The CDR3 loop reads CASSLNGWESPADNEKLFF. In DNA, the CDR3 is TGTGCCAGCAGCTTAAATGGGTGGGAATCGCCAGCGGATAATGAAAAACTGTTTTTT.

V gene TRBV7-2 combines with J gene TRBJ2-5; perhaps TRBD2 as D (6 bases). This CDR3 has 15 residues. CDR1 SGHTA and CDR2 FQGNSA come from the germline V gene. V lost 6 bases and J lost 2, with 16 bases in between. DNA for the CDR3: TGTGCCAGCAGTACGGTAGGAGGGGCGCAAGAGACCCAGTACTTC. Residues: CASSTVGGAQETQYF.